This T cell receptor beta chain comes out of a study of T cell repertoires in cytomegalovirus infection. Study information: Recently identified HLA-C-restricted CMV epitopes were used, and well-studied HLA-B-restricted CMV epitopes were used as well. TCR beta signatures that were public indicated CMV infection and matching HLA type. Regarding the study as a whole: There were HLA-C-restricted CMV-specific TCR beta clonotypes dominating the ex vivo response. Carriers of CMV and the relevant HLA type were discriminated by public TCR beta frequency.

V lost 8 bases, J lost 8 bases, and 18 bases lay in between. There are 13 residues in the CDR3. Using its own MiXCR run on the reads, TCRdb lists one record per CDR3 protein. The repertoire holds approximately 770,000 distinct CDR3 sequences, 25% to 30% seen once, with about 12% in the top ten. This clonotype showed up just a few times. Its antigen remains unknown. The material was cultured CD8+ T cells from PBMCs, obtained from culture after CMV antigen stimulation. This receptor was obtained from a human donor in good health (CMV status not recorded). Some clones in this sample may be carry-over from other donors' samples. V usage is TRBV12-3 or TRBV12-4 and J usage is TRBJ1-2; no definite D call. CDR3 DNA sequence: TGTGCCAGCTCATTCGGCAACCCTATAGGCTACACCTTC. Its translation: CASSFGNPIGYTF.